Below, one T cell receptor (beta chain) is given with its context. The target of this receptor is not known. This sample stems from a study of CXCR3-negative and CXCR3-positive naive CD8 T cells (dated 2019 in TCRdb). Some background on the complete study: In total, some 150 million TRB reads were obtained, corresponding to roughly 1.5 +/- 0.3 million reads per library. Diversity and physicochemical repertoire analyses were performed on about a dozen donors pooled from two independent experiments. For the TRBV-TRBJ cluster analysis, the naive subsets came from a handful of donors, while the memory cells came from 3 donors. Points the paper makes about the study in general: TRB CDR3s from CXCR3-positive naive cells showed higher hydrophobicity (lower Kidera factor 4), lower energy, and higher strength and volume indices than CXCR3-negative naive cells. TRBV-TRBJ usage was similar between naive CXCR3-negative and CXCR3-positive cells from the same donor, while memory cells showed distinct patterns. Comparably high repertoire diversity was found in both naive subsets, whereas much lower repertoire diversity was found in memory CD8+ T cells. Because CXCR3 expression was partially decreased after cryopreservation, freshly isolated PBMCs were used for most assays. Because surface CD5, which is linked to self-reactivity in mice, was comparable between the naive subsets, TCR interaction strength was also inferred from the physicochemical properties of TRB CDR3s.

For every CD8+ T cell subset, 300,000 cells were flow-sorted straight into RLT lysis buffer, and each subset was sorted in triplicate. To keep memory contaminants out, a stringent definition of naive CD8+ T cells was applied: CD45RO-CCR7+CD27+CD95-. Peripheral blood mononuclear cells were isolated from buffy coats using standard density gradient centrifugation. A FACSAria III was used to flow-sort naive CD8+ T cells into CXCR3-negative and CXCR3-positive populations. An RNeasy Mini Kit was used to extract total RNA from the sorted cells. The sequencing machine was a NextSeq 550. The Human TCR Profiling Kit (MiLaboratory) was used to make UMI-labeled 5' RACE TRB cDNA libraries. cDNA synthesis used the entire amount of extracted RNA, and PCR amplification then used the entire amount of cDNA produced. Libraries were prepared in parallel using an identical number of PCR cycles. Processing in the source paper ran as follows. About 57,000 +/- 9,900 unique UMI-labeled TRB cDNA molecules per library were extracted with MIGEC and MiXCR, with at least two reads per UMI required. On average, each library contained roughly 40,000 +/- 10,000 functional in-frame TRB CDR3 nucleotide clonotypes without stop codons. Diversity metrics, including normalized Shannon-Wiener and Chao1, were computed in VDJtools after downsampling to 5000 UMI-labeled TRB molecules per sample. For the central five CDR3 residues, VDJtools calculated physicochemical properties weighted by clonotype size, namely interaction energy, strength, volume and Kidera factor 4. Reprocessed by TCRdb, the reads give a single entry per CDR3 protein sequence, without DNA. The V and J calls and clone size are TCRdb's, not the authors'. This sample's table has entries for some 130,000 distinct CDR3 sequences. The ten biggest clones cover roughly 0.29% of the sample.

The sequenced material came from naive CXCR3- CD8+ T cells from blood. This specimen's cell subset or site label, per the study, means: CD45RO-CCR7+CD27+CD95- naive CD8+ T cells lacking CXCR3 (TNR3-). This clonotype originated in a human donor in good health. Some clones in this sample may be carry-over from other donors' samples.

The CDR3 protein sequence reads: CASSSFSQSGTEAFF. The sequence links TRBV7-9 to TRBJ1-1. Based on the germline V gene (reference sequence), the CDR1 and CDR2 sequences are SEHNR and FQNEAQ. The CDR3 runs 15 residues from the cysteine to the phenylalanine. Only the protein is on record. With the portions outside the CDR3 filled from the reference TRBV7-9 and TRBJ1-1 genes, the complete variable region becomes DTGVSQNPRHKITKRGQNVTFRCDPISEHNRLYWYRQTLGQGPEFLTYFQNEAQLEKSRLLSDRFSAERPKGSFSTLEIQRTEQGDSAMYLCASSSFSQSGTEAFFGQGTRLTVV.